This TCR beta chain was sequenced during a study of T cell clones after liver transplantation. The wider study: Pre-transplant mixed lymphocyte reactions yielded third-party-reactive TCRbeta sequences as comparators for graft-donor-reactive sequences.

Sequenced by immunoSEQ multiplex PCR; TCRdb stores in-frame clones only, minus some. Altogether roughly 120,000 clones are present, 90% being singletons, with the ten largest covering 0.8% to 0.9%. The V end was cut by 1 base, the J end by 1 base, with 4 bases between. CDR1 and CDR2 from the germline V gene are GTSNPN and SVGIG (reference sequence). The CDR3 is 12 amino acids. This clone showed up just a few times. Other DNA sequences from this sample encode an identical CDR3 as well. The clonotype was recovered from a human patient who received a liver transplant. Part of the T cell pool may stem from the graft donor. The input for sequencing was CD4+ T cells from blood, taken 12 months after liver transplant. This rearrangement joins TRBV30 to TRBJ1-1, with D unresolved. CDR3 amino acids: CAWSGANTEAFF. The CDR3 bases are TGTGCCTGGAGTGGAGCGAACACTGAAGCTTTCTTT.